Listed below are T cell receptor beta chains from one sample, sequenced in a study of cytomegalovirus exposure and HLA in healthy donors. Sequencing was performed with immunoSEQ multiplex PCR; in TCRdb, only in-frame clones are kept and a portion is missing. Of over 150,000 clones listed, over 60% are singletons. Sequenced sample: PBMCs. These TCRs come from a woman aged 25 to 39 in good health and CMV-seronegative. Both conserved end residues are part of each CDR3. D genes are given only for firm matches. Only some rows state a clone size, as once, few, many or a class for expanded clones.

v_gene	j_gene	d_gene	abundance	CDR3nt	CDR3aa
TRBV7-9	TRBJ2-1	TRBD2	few	TGTGCCAGCAGCTTAGTTCTAGCGGGAGCCAATGAGCAGTTCTTC	CASSLVLAGANEQFF
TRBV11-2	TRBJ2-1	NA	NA	TGTGCCAGCAGCTTAAGCCCACGAGATGAGCAGTTCTTC	CASSLSPRDEQFF
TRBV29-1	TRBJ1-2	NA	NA	TGCAGCGTTGAAAGGTCTTCTGGACTGAGTTATGGCTACACCTTC	CSVERSSGLSYGYTF
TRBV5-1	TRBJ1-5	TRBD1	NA	TGCGCCAGCAGCTTGGGGACAGGGGCCGGCAATCAGCCCCAGCATTTT	CASSLGTGAGNQPQHF
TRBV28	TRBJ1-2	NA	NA	TGTGCCAGCAGTTTAGGGGGCGGGAACTATGGCTACACCTTC	CASSLGGGNYGYTF
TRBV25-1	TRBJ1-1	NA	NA	TGTGCCAGCAGTTCTTACATAAACACTGAAGCTTTCTTT	CASSSYINTEAFF
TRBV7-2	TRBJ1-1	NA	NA	TGTGCCAGCAGCTTAACCACAGAGTTCACTGAAGCTTTCTTT	CASSLTTEFTEAFF
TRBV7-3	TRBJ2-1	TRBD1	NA	TGTGCCAGCAGCTTGACCGGGACAGGGACCTACAATGAGCAGTTCTTC	CASSLTGTGTYNEQFF
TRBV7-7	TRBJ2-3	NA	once	TGTGCCAGCAGTGCAGGAAGCACAGATACGCAGTATTTT	CASSAGSTDTQYF
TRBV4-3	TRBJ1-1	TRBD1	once	TGCGCCAGCAGCCTGCGGGACAGGGGGAACACTGAAGCTTTCTTT	CASSLRDRGNTEAFF
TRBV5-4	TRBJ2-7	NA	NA	TGTGCCAGCAGCTACGGGACATCCTACGAGCAGTACTTC	CASSYGTSYEQYF
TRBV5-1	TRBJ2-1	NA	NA	TGCGCCAGCAGCTTTGTAGAGACAAATCTCGGCGATGAGCAGTTCTTC	CASSFVETNLGDEQFF
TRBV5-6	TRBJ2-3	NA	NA	TGTGCCAGCAGCTTGGGGGGGCGAGATACGCAGTATTTT	CASSLGGRDTQYF
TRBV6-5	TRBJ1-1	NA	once	TGTGCCAGCGTTCAGACAGGCTCCACTGAAGCTTTCTTT	CASVQTGSTEAFF
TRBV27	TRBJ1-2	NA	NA	TGTGCCAGCAGTTCCGAACGACGGGTCTATGGCTACACCTTC	CASSSERRVYGYTF
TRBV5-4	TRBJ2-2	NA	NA	TGTGCCAGCAGCTTGAAACAGGCAAACACCGGGGAGCTGTTTTTT	CASSLKQANTGELFF
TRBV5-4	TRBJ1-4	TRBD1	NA	TGTGCCAGCAGCTTGGAGCTTACAGGACAGGGTAATGAAAAACTGTTTTTT	CASSLELTGQGNEKLFF
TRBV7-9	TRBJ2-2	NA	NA	TGTGCCAGCAGCCCCCGCGTCGGTCTGAAGAACACCGGGGAGCTGTTTTTT	CASSPRVGLKNTGELFF
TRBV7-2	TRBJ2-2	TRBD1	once	TGTGCCAGCAGCTTTCGACAGGGATTGGACACCGGGGAGCTGTTTTTT	CASSFRQGLDTGELFF
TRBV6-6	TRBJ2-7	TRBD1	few	TGTGCCAGCAAGACAGGGGGGGAGACCTACGAGCAGTACTTC	CASKTGGETYEQYF
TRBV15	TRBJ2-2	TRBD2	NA	TGTGCCACCGGGGGACTAGCGGGAGGAACCGGGGAGCTGTTTTTT	CATGGLAGGTGELFF
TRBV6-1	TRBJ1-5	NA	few	TGTGCCAGCTGTGCGGGAGACGAGGCGAAGCCCCAGCATTTT	CASCAGDEAKPQHF
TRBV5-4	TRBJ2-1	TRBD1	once	TGTGCCAGCAGCTTGGGACAGGGGAATGAGCAGTTCTTC	CASSLGQGNEQFF
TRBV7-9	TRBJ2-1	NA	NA	TGTGCCAGCAGCTCTTCGGGAGCAAAGCAGTTCTTC	CASSSSGAKQFF
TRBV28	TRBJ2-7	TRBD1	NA	TGTGCCAGCAGTGAGACAGGGGGCCGCTACGAGCAGTACTTC	CASSETGGRYEQYF
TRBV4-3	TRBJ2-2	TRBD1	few	TGCGCCAGCAGCCAAGAGGGACAGCAGAACACCGGGGAGCTGTTTTTT	CASSQEGQQNTGELFF